This TCR beta chain comes out of a study of molecular identifiers for immune sequencing clone quantification. General study points: With a barcode shared among identical TCR molecules, highly expanded clone sizes could be underestimated.

In TCRdb, the PCR reads were re-called with MiXCR into one record per CDR3 protein. Among under 600,000 distinct CDR3 sequences listed, about a fifth were seen once. Deletions cut 5 bases from V and 0 bases from J, with 15 bases between. The CDR3 loop spans 16 amino acids. Germline V CDR1 and CDR2: SGHTS, YDEGEE. For naive CD8 T cells, sorting used the CD8+CD4-CCR7+CD45RA+ phenotype. This clonotype was detected only a few times. Antigen unknown. This receptor was obtained from a human donor in good health. Some libraries in this study had Jurkat cell RNA spiked in. Sequenced material: naive CD8+ T cells from blood, with Jurkat cell RNA spiked in. Subset in this sample: FACS-sorted CD8+CD4-CCR7+CD45RA+ naive T cells. This chain uses TRBV5-8 with TRBJ2-1; D is uncertain. CDR3 sequence reads: CASSPPALSSYNEQFF. Written as DNA, the CDR3 is TGTGCCAGCAGTCCTCCCGCCCTCAGCTCCTACAATGAGCAGTTCTTC. The whole variable domain, filled in from reference TRBV5-8 and TRBJ2-1, reads EAGVTQSPTHLIKTRGQQATLRCSPISGHTSVYWYQQALGLGLQFLLWYDEGEERNRGNFPPRFSGRQFPNYSSELNVNALELEDSALYLCASSPPALSSYNEQFFGPGTRLTVL.